This T cell receptor (beta chain) appears in the sequencing data of a study of blood T cells in healthy people across ages. Primers used in a second PCR of about 6 to 11 cycles were a sample-barcoded 5' primer and a J-beta primer mix. One entry per CDR3 protein results from TCRdb running MiXCR on the 5' RACE reads. Found here are about 560,000 distinct CDR3 sequences, 25% to 35% of them singletons; the top ten hold about 3.3%. Healthy Caucasian individuals from Russia aged roughly 6 to 95 were enrolled as donors. With each sample, at least 5 micrograms of total RNA were extracted. These data were likewise used in another study, on T cells of mothers and their children. Per that study: Reads recorded for TCR beta CDR3 numbered over 8 million per mother and roughly 2.7 million per child. Slightly, though not significantly, more overlap was seen in related than in unrelated mother-child pairs.

The TCR originated in a boy between 2 and 10 years old in good health. The specimen sequenced was blood.

The CDR3 DNA follows: TGTGCCAGCAGTGAACCCGGGTCCAATGAGCAGTTCTTC. Translated, it gives CASSEPGSNEQFF. The chain recombines TRBV25-1 with TRBJ2-1; D gene uncertain. V dropped 2 bases and J dropped 6 bases, with 8 bases sitting between them. The CDR3 is made up of 13 amino acids. Germline CDR1 is MGHDK and CDR2 is SYGVNS. Full variable domain (outside the CDR3, taken from reference TRBV25-1 and TRBJ2-1): EADIYQTPRYLVIGTGKKITLECSQTMGHDKMYWYQQDPGMELHLIHYSYGVNSTEKGDLSSESTVSRIRTEHFPLTLESARPSHTSQYLCASSEPGSNEQFFGPGTRLTVL.